Below, 32 T cell receptor beta chains from the same sample are listed, as sequenced in a study of blood T cell repertoires in COVID-19. Generated by immunoSEQ multiplex PCR, the TCRdb table keeps only in-frame clones and is missing some. The sample lists 85,000 to 110,000 clones, 88% occurring once. The sequenced sample consisted of peripheral blood. The source is a human donor in a cohort sampled during active COVID-19.

V gene TRBV4-2 combines with J gene TRBJ1-1; a possible D gene is TRBD1 (5 bases). This CDR3 is 16 amino acids long. The germline V and J ends were trimmed by 4 bases and 4 bases, with 19 bases remaining between them. From germline, CDR1 is LGHNA and CDR2 YNFKEQ. This CDR3 reads CASSRTGGAATTEAFF. The CDR3 DNA reads TGTGCCAGCAGCCGAACGGGAGGGGCTGCAACCACTGAAGCTTTCTTT.

V usage is TRBV3-1 (or the pseudogene TRBV3-2) and J usage is TRBJ2-2; TRBD2 is a possible D gene (5 bases). Germline lookup yields CDR1 LGHDT and CDR2 YNNKEL (reference sequence). The CDR3 loop spans 15 amino acids. The germline V and J ends were trimmed by 1 base and 4 bases, with 10 bases remaining between them. The CDR3 here is CASSQGQRSTGELFF. The CDR3 DNA reads as TGTGCCAGCAGCCAAGGTCAGCGGAGCACCGGGGAGCTGTTTTTT.

The J gene is TRBJ1-2, the V gene TRBV5-1; no firm D call. CDR1 and CDR2 (germline): SGHRS, YFSETQ. V was clipped by 4 bases and J by 3 bases, with 4 bases between them. The CDR3 covers 11 residues. This CDR3 reads CASSRDYGYTF. CDR3 coding DNA: TGCGCCAGCAGCCGGGACTATGGCTACACCTTC.

The gene calls are TRBV6-5 and TRBJ1-2, with TRBD1 matching over 10 bases. CDR1 is MNHEY, CDR2 SVGAGI, per germline. The CDR3 runs 13 residues. V was pared by 6 bases and J by 7 bases, with 5 bases of the junction left unmatched. In nucleotides, the CDR3 is TGTGCCAGCAGCCTTGGACAGGGGGTTGGCTACACCTTC. This translates into CASSLGQGVGYTF.

The chain is built from TRBV5-4 and TRBJ1-2; TRBD1 aligns across 7 bases. V trimming: 4 bases; J trimming: 2 bases; junction bases outside the gene matches: 8. Germline V gene sequence: CDR1 SGHNT, CDR2 YYREEE (reference sequence). This CDR3 comprises 15 residues. The CDR3 region has the DNA TGTGCCAGCAGCGCGGCCAGGGGGTACAACTATGGCTACACCTTC. Its translation: CASSAARGYNYGYTF.

The V and J genes are TRBV5-6 and TRBJ2-5, with D tentatively TRBD2 (6 bases). The CDR3 contains 15 residues. Germline V gene lookup returns CDR1 SGHDT and CDR2 YYEEEE. V was cut by 5 bases and J by 5 bases, with 19 bases left in between. Written as DNA, the CDR3 is TGTGCCAGCAGGGTCGGGGGATTCGGGCGGGAGACCCAGTACTTC. This codes for CASRVGGFGRETQYF.

Here the CDR3 DNA reads TGTGCCAGTAAGGGGGCGAGGGGGGTCAGCGCTGAAGCTTTCTTT. As protein: CASKGARGVSAEAFF. This rearrangement joins TRBV19 to TRBJ1-1, with 7 bases that match TRBD1. The V and J ends lost 7 bases and 6 bases, in that order; junction bases with no gene match: 14. The CDR3 covers 15 residues. Looked up from germline, CDR1 is LNHDA and CDR2 is SQIVND (reference sequence). Using reference TRBV19 and TRBJ1-1 for the parts outside the CDR3, the full variable domain is DGGITQSPKYLFRKEGQNVTLSCEQNLNHDAMYWYRQDPGQGLRLIYYSQIVNDFQKGDIAEGYSVSREKKESFPLTVTSAQKNPTAFYLCASKGARGVSAEAFFGQGTRLTVV.

This chain links TRBV9 with TRBJ2-1; 10 nucleotides agree with TRBD2. With V trimmed by 0 bases and J by 4 bases, 10 bases remained unmatched. Germline V gene lookup returns CDR1 SGDLS and CDR2 YYNGEE. The length of the CDR3 is 18 residues. CDR3 nucleotide sequence: TGTGCCAGCAGCGTAGCTTCTAGCGGGGGAGCATTTTACAATGAGCAGTTCTTC. Translated, it gives CASSVASSGGAFYNEQFF.

V usage is TRBV28 and J usage is TRBJ1-2; 7 bases fit TRBD1. The CDR3 extends over 16 amino acids. The V gene's germline CDR1 is MDHEN and CDR2 SYDVKM. Trimming at V came to 4 bases and at J to 3 bases, leaving 11 bases not matched to a gene. The CDR3 region has the DNA TGTGCCAGCAGTTGGATCTTAGGGGGCCTGGACTATGGCTACACCTTC. Encoded protein: CASSWILGGLDYGYTF.

The chain employs TRBV29-1 and TRBJ1-1; no clear D gene. The CDR3 sequence is 10 residues long. V was trimmed by 6 bases and J by 5 bases, leaving 7 bases between them. CDR1 and CDR2 from the germline V gene are SQVTM and ANQGSEA. The DNA of the CDR3 is TGCAGCGTCTGGAGGACTGAAGCTTTCTTT. Translation gives CSVWRTEAFF.

The gene calls are TRBV29-1 and TRBJ2-7; TRBD1 is a possible D gene (5 bases). The germline gives CDR1 SQVTM, CDR2 ANQGSEA. This CDR3 is 14 amino acids long. Deletions cut 0 bases from V and 9 bases from J, with 18 bases between. The CDR3 sequence: CSVEDRSGSTGQYF. CDR3 coding DNA: TGCAGCGTTGAAGATCGTTCAGGGTCTACAGGGCAGTACTTC.

The V gene is TRBV25-1, the J gene TRBJ1-2; D is perhaps TRBD1 (5 bases). The germline V and J ends were trimmed by 1 base and 5 bases, with 14 bases remaining between them. CDR1 and CDR2 from the germline V gene are MGHDK and SYGVNS. The length of the CDR3 is 15 residues. CDR3 in DNA: TGTGCCAGCAGTGAATGGGGGGTGGGCACGTATGGCTACACCTTC. The encoded protein is CASSEWGVGTYGYTF.

The table lists this clone with a count of one. The gene calls are TRBV5-1 and TRBJ2-5; 15 bases line up with TRBD2. The V and J ends lost 4 bases and 3 bases, in that order; junction bases with no gene match: 4. Germline V gene sequence: CDR1 SGHRS, CDR2 YFSETQ. CDR3 length: 16 amino acids. CDR3 bases: TGCGCCAGCAGCCCAAGGACTAGCGGGGGGGAAGAGACCCAGTACTTC. Translated: CASSPRTSGGEETQYF.

This clone is a singleton in its sample. This chain joins TRBV6-1 and TRBJ2-3, with TRBD1 matching over 8 bases. Germline assignment: CDR1 MNHNS and CDR2 SASEGT. The CDR3 is 16 residues long. V gave up 2 bases and J gave up 2 bases; unmatched junction bases: 6. The CDR3 nucleotides are TGTGCCAGCAGTGAAATGGGACAGGTCACCACAGATACGCAGTATTTT. Translating it yields CASSEMGQVTTDTQYF.

The chain is built from TRBV6-1 and TRBJ1-5; D might be TRBD1 (5 bases). The length of the CDR3 is 15 residues. Germline V gene lookup returns CDR1 MNHNS and CDR2 SASEGT. V was pared by 0 bases and J by 7 bases, with 13 bases between. CDR3 nucleotide sequence: TGTGCCAGCAGTGAAGCGACGGGGGGGATCCAGCCCCAGCATTTT. Protein sequence: CASSEATGGIQPQHF.

This clone was seen just once. V gene TRBV7-6 combines with J gene TRBJ2-3; D is perhaps TRBD2 (6 bases). Germline CDR1 and CDR2: SGHVS and FNYEAQ. The CDR3 covers 17 residues. V was clipped by 5 bases and J by 0 bases, with 18 bases between them. CDR3 in DNA: TGTGCCAGCAGCCGCGGTTTTGCGGGGAGTAGCACAGATACGCAGTATTTT. Translating gives CASSRGFAGSSTDTQYF.

The J gene is TRBJ2-7, the V gene TRBV11-2; TRBD1 matches 10 bases. Losses at the gene ends were 5 bases for V and 7 bases for J; bases not matched to a gene: 11. The CDR3 is made up of 15 amino acids. CDR1 and CDR2 from the germline V gene are SGHAT and FQNNGV. The CDR3 sequence: CASSGRTGGMGEQYF. CDR3 bases: TGTGCCAGCAGCGGACGGACAGGGGGAATGGGGGAGCAGTACTTC.

V is TRBV5-1 and J is TRBJ1-2; TRBD1 agrees at 9 bases. The CDR3 consists of 14 residues. V was clipped by 4 bases and J by 6 bases; unmatched bases: 7. CDR1 is SGHRS, CDR2 YFSETQ, per germline. CDR3: CASSRTGDGHGYTF. CDR3 DNA: TGCGCCAGCAGCAGGACAGGGGACGGACATGGCTACACCTTC.

This clone was picked up one time. The chain joins TRBV28 to TRBJ2-5, with 7 nucleotides matching TRBD1. The V segment lost 3 bases and the J segment 0 bases; nucleotides outside the gene matches: 4. Germline CDR1 and CDR2: MDHEN and SYDVKM. This CDR3 contains 15 residues. The CDR3 loop reads CASSLDRPNQETQYF. The CDR3 DNA is TGTGCCAGCAGTTTGGACAGGCCTAACCAAGAGACCCAGTACTTC.

The rearrangement uses TRBV30 and TRBJ2-3; 10 positions agree with TRBD1. Germline CDR1 reads GTSNPN; CDR2 reads SVGIG (reference sequence). The V and J ends lost 2 bases and 9 bases, in that order; junction bases with no gene match: 14. The CDR3 runs to 16 residues. In nucleotides, the CDR3 is TGTGCCTGGAGTATGGGGGGGACAGGGGTCCGTTTGACGCAGTATTTT. It is translated as CAWSMGGTGVRLTQYF.

This chain uses TRBV28 with TRBJ1-5; tentative D call: TRBD1 (5 bases). V shed 6 bases and J shed 2 bases, with 14 bases lying between them. This CDR3 region has 15 residues. CDR1 is MDHEN, CDR2 SYDVKM, per germline. CDR3 sequence (DNA): TGTGCCAGCAGCCGAGGAGGGGTTGGCAATCAGCCCCAGCATTTT. It codes for CASSRGGVGNQPQHF.

This clone was picked up one time. The chain employs TRBV28 and TRBJ2-6; 10 positions agree with TRBD1. This CDR3 spans 16 amino acids. Germline CDR1 reads MDHEN; CDR2 reads SYDVKM. V shed 5 bases and J 4 bases; nucleotides not matched to a gene: 5. As DNA, the CDR3 is TGTGCCAGCAGTAGGGACAGGGGTCGAGGGGCCAACGTCCTGACTTTC. Translated, it gives CASSRDRGRGANVLTF.

V is TRBV3-1 (or the pseudogene TRBV3-2) and J is TRBJ1-2; 11 bases line up with TRBD1. The CDR3 consists of 15 residues. CDR1 LGHDT and CDR2 YNNKEL come from the germline V gene (reference sequence). V trimming: 7 bases; J trimming: 7 bases; junction bases outside the gene matches: 11. In DNA form, the CDR3 reads TGTGCCAGCAACAGAGGACAGGGGGCAGTGGGTGGCTACACCTTC. This encodes CASNRGQGAVGGYTF.

The gene calls are TRBV6-5 and TRBJ2-7; 9 bases map to TRBD2. CDR1 MNHEY and CDR2 SVGAGI come from the germline V gene. The CDR3 totals 16 residues. The V segment lost 0 bases and the J segment 9 bases; nucleotides outside the gene matches: 12. The CDR3 coding sequence is TGTGCCAGCAGTTACTCGATAAATAGCGGGAGCTTTGGGCAGTACTTC. Residues: CASSYSINSGSFGQYF.

The chain combines TRBV12-3 or TRBV12-4 with TRBJ2-1, with D tentatively TRBD1 (6 bases). Trimming shortened V by 3 bases and J by 7 bases, and 10 bases separated the two germline ends. CDR3 length: 13 residues. CDR3 coding DNA: TGTGCCAGCAGTTTGGGGGCGAGAAATGAGCAGTTCTTC. Amino acids: CASSLGARNEQFF.

The V call is TRBV7-9, the J call TRBJ2-3; no clear D. The CDR3 runs 16 residues. V dropped 3 bases and J dropped 0 bases, with 13 bases sitting between them. The germline V gene encodes CDR1 SEHNR and CDR2 FQNEAQ (reference sequence). The CDR3 region is CASSLLITPSTDTQYF. The CDR3 DNA reads as TGTGCCAGCAGCTTGCTAATTACGCCTAGCACAGATACGCAGTATTTT. Based on the CDR3 plus reference TRBV7-9 and TRBJ2-3, the full variable domain is DTGVSQNPRHKITKRGQNVTFRCDPISEHNRLYWYRQTLGQGPEFLTYFQNEAQLEKSRLLSDRFSAERPKGSFSTLEIQRTEQGDSAMYLCASSLLITPSTDTQYFGPGTRLTVL.

The rearrangement joins TRBV7-3 to TRBJ2-3, with 8 bases fitting TRBD2. After removal of 3 bases from V and 9 bases from J, the junction contained 11 bases not matched to a gene. The CDR3 spans 15 residues. Germline CDR1 SGHTA, CDR2 FQGTGA. CDR3 sequence (DNA): TGTGCCAGCAGCTTCTCCGGGACTAGGTGGGCCACGCAGTATTTT. Residues: CASSFSGTRWATQYF.

The genes are TRBV19 and TRBJ2-7; TRBD1 aligns across 7 bases. This CDR3 spans 14 amino acids. Germline trimming cut 5 bases from V and 4 bases from J; bases unmatched to any gene: 8. Germline loops: CDR1 LNHDA, CDR2 SQIVND (reference sequence). The CDR3 reads CASSPRGTAYEQYF. DNA of the CDR3: TGTGCCAGTAGTCCCAGGGGGACAGCTTACGAGCAGTACTTC.

The V and J genes are TRBV19 and TRBJ1-2; 11 bases are shared with TRBD1. Germline V gene data show CDR1 as LNHDA and CDR2 as SQIVND (reference sequence). J lost 5 bases, V lost 3 bases, and 2 bases had no gene match. The CDR3 is made up of 14 amino acids. In DNA form, the CDR3 reads TGTGCCAGTAGTATTGGGGACAGGGGGTATGGCTACACCTTC. It encodes CASSIGDRGYGYTF.

This clone has at least ten counts. V is TRBV7-2 and J is TRBJ2-7, with 7 positions matching TRBD1. Germline CDR1 and CDR2: SGHTA and FQGNSA. The CDR3 length is 14 residues. V was pared by 4 bases and J by 2 bases, with 5 bases of the junction left unmatched. The chain's CDR3 is CASSSGQFTYEQYF. In DNA, the CDR3 is TGTGCCAGCAGCTCGGGACAGTTCACCTACGAGCAGTACTTC.

This clone is a singleton in its sample. The V and J genes are TRBV6-6 and TRBJ1-4; TRBD1 matches 7 bases. CDR1 is MNHNY and CDR2 is SVGAGI in the germline V gene (reference sequence). This CDR3 is 12 amino acids long. The junction had 1 base not matched to a gene; V was cut back by 7 bases and J by 5 bases. CDR3 region: CASTTGNEKLFF. In DNA form, the CDR3 reads TGTGCCAGCACGACAGGGAATGAAAAACTGTTTTTT.

The chain carries TRBV15 and TRBJ2-1, with TRBD2 identical over 8 bases. With 0 bases clipped from V and 8 bases from J, the junction kept 6 bases outside the gene matches. This CDR3 has 15 residues. In germline, CDR1 is LNHNV, CDR2 YYDKDF (reference sequence). CDR3 bases: TGTGCCACCAGCAGAGATGGGACTAGAGGCCATGAGCAGTTCTTC. This sequence encodes CATSRDGTRGHEQFF.